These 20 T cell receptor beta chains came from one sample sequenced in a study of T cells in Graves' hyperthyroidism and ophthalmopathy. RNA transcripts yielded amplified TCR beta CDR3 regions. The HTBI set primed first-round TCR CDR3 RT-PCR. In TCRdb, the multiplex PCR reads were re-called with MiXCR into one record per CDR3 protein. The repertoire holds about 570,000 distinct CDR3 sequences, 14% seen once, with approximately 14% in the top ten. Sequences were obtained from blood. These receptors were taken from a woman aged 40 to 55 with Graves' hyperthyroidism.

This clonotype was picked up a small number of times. CDR3 coding DNA: TGTGCCAGCAGTTACTCTCTCCGCGGAGGCCCTAATGAAAAACTGTTTTTT. Translating gives CASSYSLRGGPNEKLFF. The chain couples TRBV6-5 to TRBJ1-4; no firm D call. CDR3 length: 17 amino acids. The germline CDR1 and CDR2 sequences are MNHEY and SVGAGI. V was shortened by 0 bases and J by 3 bases, with 14 bases between the two germline ends.

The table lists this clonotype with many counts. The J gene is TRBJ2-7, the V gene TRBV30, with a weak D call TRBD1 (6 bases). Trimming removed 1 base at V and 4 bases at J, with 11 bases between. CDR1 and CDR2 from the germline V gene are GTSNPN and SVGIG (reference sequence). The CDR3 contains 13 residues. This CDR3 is CAWSAGTPYEQYF. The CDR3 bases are TGTGCCTGGAGTGCCGGGACACCGTACGAGCAGTACTTC.

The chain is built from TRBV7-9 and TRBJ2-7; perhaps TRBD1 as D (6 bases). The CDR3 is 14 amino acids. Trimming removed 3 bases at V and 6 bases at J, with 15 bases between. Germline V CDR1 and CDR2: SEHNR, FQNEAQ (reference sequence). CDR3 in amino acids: CASSFSQGLSEQYF. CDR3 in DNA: TGTGCCAGCAGCTTCTCACAGGGTCTAAGCGAGCAGTACTTC.

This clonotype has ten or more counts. Here the CDR3 DNA reads TGTGCCACCAGCAGAACTCCCAGGGGGAAGGGCGAGCAGTACTTC. This sequence encodes CATSRTPRGKGEQYF. V gene TRBV15 combines with J gene TRBJ2-7; 7 bases are shared with TRBD1. Trimming cost V 2 bases and J 6 bases; bases outside gene matches: 10. CDR3 size: 15 residues. Germline V gives CDR1 LNHNV, CDR2 YYDKDF (reference sequence).

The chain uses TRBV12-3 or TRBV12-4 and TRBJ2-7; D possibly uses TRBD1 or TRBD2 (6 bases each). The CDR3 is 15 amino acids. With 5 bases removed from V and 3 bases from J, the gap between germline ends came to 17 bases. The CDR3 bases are TGTGCCAGCAGTCCGGGGGCCCTTGAAAACTACGAGCAGTACTTC. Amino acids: CASSPGALENYEQYF.

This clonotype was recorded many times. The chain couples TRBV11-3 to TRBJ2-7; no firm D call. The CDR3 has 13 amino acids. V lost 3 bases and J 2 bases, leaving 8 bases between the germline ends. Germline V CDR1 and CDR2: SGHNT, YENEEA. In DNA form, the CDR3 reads TGTGCCAGCAGCTTTGGACCTACCTACGAGCAGTACTTC. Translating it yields CASSFGPTYEQYF.

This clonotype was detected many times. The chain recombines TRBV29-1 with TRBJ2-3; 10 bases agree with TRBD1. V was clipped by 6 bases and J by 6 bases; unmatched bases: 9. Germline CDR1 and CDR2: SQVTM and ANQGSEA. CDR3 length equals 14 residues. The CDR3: CSVQTGGASDTQYF. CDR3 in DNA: TGCAGCGTACAGACAGGGGGCGCGTCGGATACGCAGTATTTT.

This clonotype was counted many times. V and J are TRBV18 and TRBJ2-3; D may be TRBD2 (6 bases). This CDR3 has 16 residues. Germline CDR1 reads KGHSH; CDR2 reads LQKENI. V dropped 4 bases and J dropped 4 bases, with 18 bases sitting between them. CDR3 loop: CASSLGSGGGADTQYF. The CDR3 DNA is TGTGCCAGCTCACTGGGTAGCGGAGGAGGGGCAGATACGCAGTATTTT.

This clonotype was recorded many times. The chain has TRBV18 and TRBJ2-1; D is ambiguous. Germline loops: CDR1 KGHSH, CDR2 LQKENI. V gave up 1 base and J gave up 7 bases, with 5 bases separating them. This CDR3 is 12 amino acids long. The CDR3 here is CASSPRENEQFF. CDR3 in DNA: TGTGCCAGCTCACCACGGGAAAATGAGCAGTTCTTC.

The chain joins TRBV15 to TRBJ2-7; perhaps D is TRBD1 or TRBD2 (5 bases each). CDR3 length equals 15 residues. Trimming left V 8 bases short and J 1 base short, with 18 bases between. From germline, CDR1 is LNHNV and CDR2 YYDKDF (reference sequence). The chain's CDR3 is CATSQRGSSSYEQYF. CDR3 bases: TGTGCCACCTCACAACGGGGCAGCAGTTCCTACGAGCAGTACTTC.

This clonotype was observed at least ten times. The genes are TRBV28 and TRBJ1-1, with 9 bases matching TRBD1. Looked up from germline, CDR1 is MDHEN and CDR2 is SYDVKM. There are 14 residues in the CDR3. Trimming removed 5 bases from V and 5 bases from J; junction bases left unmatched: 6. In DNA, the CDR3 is TGTGCCAGCAGTCCCGGGACAGGGTTGACTGAAGCTTTCTTT. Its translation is CASSPGTGLTEAFF. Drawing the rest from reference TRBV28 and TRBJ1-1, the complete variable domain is DVKVTQSSRYLVKRTGEKVFLECVQDMDHENMFWYRQDPGLGLRLIYFSYDVKMKEKGDIPEGYSVSREKKERFSLILESASTNQTSMYLCASSPGTGLTEAFFGQGTRLTVV.

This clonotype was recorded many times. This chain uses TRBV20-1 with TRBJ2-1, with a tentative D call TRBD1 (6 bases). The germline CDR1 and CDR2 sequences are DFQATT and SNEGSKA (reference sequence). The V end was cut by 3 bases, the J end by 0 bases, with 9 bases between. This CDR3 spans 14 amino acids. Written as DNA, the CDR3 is TGCAGTGCTAGTACAGGGTCCTCCTACAATGAGCAGTTCTTC. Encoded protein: CSASTGSSYNEQFF.

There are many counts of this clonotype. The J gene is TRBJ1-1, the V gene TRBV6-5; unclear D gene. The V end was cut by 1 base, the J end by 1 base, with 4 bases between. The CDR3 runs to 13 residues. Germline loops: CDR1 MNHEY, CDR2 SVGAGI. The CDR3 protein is CASSYLRNTEAFF. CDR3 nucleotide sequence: TGTGCCAGCAGTTACTTGCGGAACACTGAAGCTTTCTTT.

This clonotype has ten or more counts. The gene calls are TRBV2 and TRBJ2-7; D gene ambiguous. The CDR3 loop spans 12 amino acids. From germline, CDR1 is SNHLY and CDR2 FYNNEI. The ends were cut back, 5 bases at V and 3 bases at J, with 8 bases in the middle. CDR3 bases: TGTGCCAGCAGTAAGACTGGCTACGAGCAGTACTTC. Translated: CASSKTGYEQYF.

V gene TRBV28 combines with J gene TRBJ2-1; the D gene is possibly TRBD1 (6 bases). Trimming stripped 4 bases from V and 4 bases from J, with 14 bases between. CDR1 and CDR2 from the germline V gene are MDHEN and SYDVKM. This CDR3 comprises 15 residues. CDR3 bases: TGTGCCAGCAGTTCGTTACAGGGTACGTACAATGAGCAGTTCTTC. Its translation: CASSSLQGTYNEQFF.

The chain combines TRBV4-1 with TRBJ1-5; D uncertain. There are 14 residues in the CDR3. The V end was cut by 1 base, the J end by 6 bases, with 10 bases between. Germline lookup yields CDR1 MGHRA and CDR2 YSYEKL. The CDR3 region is CASSQGTVAQPQHF. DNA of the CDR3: TGCGCCAGCAGCCAAGGAACCGTGGCTCAGCCCCAGCATTTT.

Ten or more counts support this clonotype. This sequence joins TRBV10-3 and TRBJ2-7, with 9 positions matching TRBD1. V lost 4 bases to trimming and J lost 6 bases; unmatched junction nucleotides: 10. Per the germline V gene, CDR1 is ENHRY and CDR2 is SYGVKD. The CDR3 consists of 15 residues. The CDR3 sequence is CAISVDRGKIIEQYF. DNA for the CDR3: TGTGCCATCAGTGTGGACAGGGGAAAGATTATCGAGCAGTACTTC.

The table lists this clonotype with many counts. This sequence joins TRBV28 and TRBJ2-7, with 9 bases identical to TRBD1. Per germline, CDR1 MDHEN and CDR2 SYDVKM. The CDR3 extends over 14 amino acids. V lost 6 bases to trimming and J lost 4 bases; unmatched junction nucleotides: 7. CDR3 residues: CASSTGTGMYEQYF. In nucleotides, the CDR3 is TGTGCCAGCAGCACCGGGACAGGGATGTACGAGCAGTACTTC. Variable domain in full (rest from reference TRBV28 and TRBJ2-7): DVKVTQSSRYLVKRTGEKVFLECVQDMDHENMFWYRQDPGLGLRLIYFSYDVKMKEKGDIPEGYSVSREKKERFSLILESASTNQTSMYLCASSTGTGMYEQYFGPGTRLTVT.

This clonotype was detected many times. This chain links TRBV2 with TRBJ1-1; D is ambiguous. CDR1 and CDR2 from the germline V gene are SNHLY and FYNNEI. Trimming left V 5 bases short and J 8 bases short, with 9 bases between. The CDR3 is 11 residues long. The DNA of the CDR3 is TGTGCCAGCAGTCTCGTGGGGGAAGCTTTCTTT. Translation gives CASSLVGEAFF.

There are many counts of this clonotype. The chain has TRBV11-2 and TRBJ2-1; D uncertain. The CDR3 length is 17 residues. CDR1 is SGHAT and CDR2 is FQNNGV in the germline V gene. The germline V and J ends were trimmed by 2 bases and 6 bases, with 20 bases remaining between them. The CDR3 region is CASSLNPTARRTNEQFF. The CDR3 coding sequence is TGTGCCAGCAGCTTAAATCCCACGGCACGTCGAACCAATGAGCAGTTCTTC.